The 27 T cell receptor beta chains presented below share a single source sample, sequenced in a study of T cell repertoires in cytomegalovirus infection. TCRdb itself ran the reads through MiXCR, one entry per CDR3 protein. The data contain 600,000 to 700,000 distinct CDR3 sequences, around a third of them singletons. These receptors' antigens are unknown. This material consisted of cultured PBMCs, taken from culture after CMV antigen stimulation. These receptors were taken from a human donor in good health (CMV status not recorded). Some clones in this sample may be carry-over from other donors' samples.

This clonotype has just a few counts. V gene TRBV2 combines with J gene TRBJ2-2, with a tentative D call TRBD2 (6 bases). CDR1 and CDR2 (germline): SNHLY, FYNNEI. V was shortened by 4 bases and J by 3 bases, with 12 bases between the two germline ends. CDR3 length equals 15 residues. This CDR3 is CASSAYGGDTGELFF. CDR3 bases: TGTGCCAGCAGTGCTTACGGGGGAGACACCGGGGAGCTGTTTTTT.

This chain connects TRBV9 to TRBJ2-7; a weak D match, TRBD1 (6 bases). This CDR3 is built from 14 residues. Trimming removed 4 bases at V and 5 bases at J, with 16 bases between. CDR1 SGDLS and CDR2 YYNGEE come from the germline V gene. The CDR3 spells CASSTQGDDDEQYF. The CDR3 DNA is TGTGCCAGCAGCACACAGGGAGACGACGACGAGCAGTACTTC.

This clonotype has a count of ten or more. The V gene is TRBV19, the J gene TRBJ2-5, with 8 bases that match TRBD2. The CDR3 spans 13 residues. Germline CDR1 reads LNHDA; CDR2 reads SQIVND (reference sequence). J was trimmed by 5 bases and V by 6 bases; bases with no gene match: 5. CDR3 region: CASSPGGGETQYF. In DNA, the CDR3 is TGTGCCAGTAGCCCCGGCGGGGGGGAGACCCAGTACTTC. Variable domain in full (rest from reference TRBV19 and TRBJ2-5): DGGITQSPKYLFRKEGQNVTLSCEQNLNHDAMYWYRQDPGQGLRLIYYSQIVNDFQKGDIAEGYSVSREKKESFPLTVTSAQKNPTAFYLCASSPGGGETQYFGPGTRLLVL.

This clonotype was detected ten times or more. The chain has TRBV4-1 and TRBJ1-5; 8 nucleotides line up with TRBD1. This CDR3 has 17 residues. CDR1 is MGHRA and CDR2 is YSYEKL in the germline V gene. Trimming removed 3 bases from V and 5 bases from J; junction bases left unmatched: 12. CDR3 sequence (DNA): TGCGCCAGCAGCCACCACTCCGACAGGGGAGGTTATCAGCCCCAGCATTTT. Amino acids: CASSHHSDRGGYQPQHF.

This clonotype has just a few counts. The rearrangement links TRBV2 to TRBJ2-1; TRBD2 aligns across 8 bases. In germline, CDR1 is SNHLY, CDR2 FYNNEI. Germline trimming cut 4 bases from V and 6 bases from J; bases unmatched to any gene: 14. This CDR3 is 17 amino acids long. CDR3 residues: CASSGTSTKILLNEQFF. The CDR3 bases are TGTGCCAGCAGTGGGACTAGCACAAAAATTTTACTCAATGAGCAGTTCTTC.

This chain joins TRBV27 and TRBJ2-3, with D perhaps matching TRBD1 or TRBD2 (5 bases each). The length of the CDR3 is 16 residues. Per germline, CDR1 MNHEY and CDR2 SMNVEV (reference sequence). V lost 5 bases and J 0 bases, leaving 15 bases between the germline ends. The CDR3 protein is CASSVQRGWSTDTQYF. Written as DNA, the CDR3 is TGTGCCAGCAGTGTCCAGAGGGGTTGGAGCACAGATACGCAGTATTTT.

The rearrangement uses TRBV7-9 and TRBJ1-6; D is undetermined. The CDR3 covers 14 residues. The V gene lost 10 bases and the J gene lost 7 bases, with 17 bases spanning the gap. Looked up from germline, CDR1 is SEHNR and CDR2 is FQNEAQ (reference sequence). The DNA for the CDR3 is TGTGCCACCAAACGGTGGGATGCCAATTCACCCCTCCACTTT. Amino acids: CATKRWDANSPLHF.

The gene calls are TRBV5-1 and TRBJ2-1; the D gene is possibly TRBD2 (6 bases). V lost 2 bases, J lost 3 bases, and 15 bases lay in between. The CDR3 covers 16 residues. Germline V gives CDR1 SGHRS, CDR2 YFSETQ. The CDR3 nucleotides read TGCGCCAGCAGCTTCCCAGGAGGGTATAACTACAATGAGCAGTTCTTC. Its translation: CASSFPGGYNYNEQFF.

This clonotype was seen only a few times. The chain is built from TRBV19 and TRBJ2-1; a weak D match, TRBD2 (6 bases). Between the trimmed V and J ends, which lost 6 bases and 2 bases, there was a span of 8 bases. The CDR3 length is 13 residues. Per germline, CDR1 LNHDA and CDR2 SQIVND (reference sequence). The CDR3 sequence: CASSTSPYNEQFF. DNA for the CDR3: TGTGCCAGTAGCACTAGCCCCTACAATGAGCAGTTCTTC.

This clonotype was observed a handful of times. This chain's CDR3 is CASKPPGPGILDTEAFF. Here the CDR3 DNA reads TGTGCCAGTAAACCTCCGGGACCGGGGATTTTGGACACTGAAGCTTTCTTT. This chain uses TRBV19 with TRBJ1-1; weak D call: TRBD1 (5 bases). Germline V gives CDR1 LNHDA, CDR2 SQIVND (reference sequence). The V end was cut by 7 bases, the J end by 3 bases, with 24 bases between. The CDR3 spans 17 residues.

Ten or more counts support this clonotype. V is TRBV7-2 and J is TRBJ1-1; 9 bases agree with TRBD1. The V segment lost 5 bases and the J segment 4 bases; nucleotides outside the gene matches: 2. The CDR3 is 13 amino acids. Germline V lookup: CDR1 SGHTA, CDR2 FQGNSA. The CDR3 DNA sequence: TGTGCCAGCAGCCCACAGGGGGCCACTGAAGCTTTCTTT. Translation: CASSPQGATEAFF.

In its sample, this clonotype was seen a few times. The rearrangement links TRBV6-1 to TRBJ2-5, with TRBD2 identical over 12 bases. This CDR3 has 17 residues. CDR1 MNHNS and CDR2 SASEGT come from the germline V gene. The trim removed 0 bases at V and 9 bases at J, leaving 11 bases unmatched. The CDR3 DNA is TGTGCCAGCAGTGAAGCTTTGACTAGCGGGAGCGCAGGGGCCCAGTACTTC. Protein: CASSEALTSGSAGAQYF.

With respect to this clonotype: One junction end does not reproduce the germline sequence, and a read error may be involved. The rearrangement links TRBV7-8 to TRBJ2-1; tentatively, D is TRBD2 (6 bases). Germline CDR1 is SGHVS and CDR2 is FQNEAQ. The CDR3 runs to 15 residues. This CDR3 reads CASSSPGGDRKKRVF. CDR3 nucleotide sequence: TGTGCCAGCAGCTCCCCGGGTGGTGACCGCAAAAAGCGGGTCTTC.

The table lists this clonotype with a few counts. The rearrangement uses TRBV5-4 and TRBJ2-1; no clear D. The ends were cut back, 1 base at V and 5 bases at J, with 4 bases in the middle. Germline V lookup: CDR1 SGHNT, CDR2 YYREEE (reference sequence). CDR3 length: 12 amino acids. The CDR3 reads CASSLHDNEQFF. CDR3 bases: TGTGCCAGCAGCTTGCACGACAATGAGCAGTTCTTC. The full variable domain, in which reference TRBV5-4 and TRBJ2-1 provide the parts outside the CDR3, is ETGVTQSPTHLIKTRGQQVTLRCSSQSGHNTVSWYQQALGQGPQFIFQYYREEENGRGNFPPRFSGLQFPNYSSELNVNALELDDSALYLCASSLHDNEQFFGPGTRLTVL.

This clonotype appeared many times. The V call is TRBV7-2, the J call TRBJ1-1, with a weak D call TRBD1 (6 bases). CDR3 length equals 16 residues. Germline assignment: CDR1 SGHTA and CDR2 FQGNSA. V was clipped by 5 bases and J by 0 bases, with 16 bases between them. CDR3 in DNA: TGTGCCAGCAGCCCTTTGGGGGGGCCGATGAACACTGAAGCTTTCTTT. Protein product: CASSPLGGPMNTEAFF.

In its sample, this clonotype was seen a few times. This chain connects TRBV4-1 to TRBJ1-1, with D hard to call. CDR1 MGHRA and CDR2 YSYEKL come from the germline V gene. This CDR3 comprises 14 residues. The V and J ends lost 0 bases and 0 bases respectively, with 5 bases between them. The CDR3 is CASSQEPVNTEAFF. The CDR3 DNA follows: TGCGCCAGCAGCCAAGAGCCAGTGAACACTGAAGCTTTCTTT.

This clonotype came up once. The chain uses TRBV20-1 and TRBJ2-7, with a possible D match to TRBD2 (5 bases). V shed 3 bases and J shed 3 bases, with 15 bases lying between them. Germline V gene sequence: CDR1 DFQATT, CDR2 SNEGSKA (reference sequence). This CDR3 is built from 14 residues. CDR3 in DNA: TGCAGTGCTAGCCGGACGAGCGGAGGCTACGAGCAGTACTTC. Translation: CSASRTSGGYEQYF.

The gene calls are TRBV7-4 and TRBJ1-2; perhaps TRBD1 as D (5 bases). In germline, CDR1 is SGHVT, CDR2 SQSDAQ. V lost 1 base and J 4 bases, leaving 10 bases between the germline ends. The CDR3 sequence is 14 residues long. The CDR3 here is CASSLVRDSYGYTF. The CDR3, as DNA: TGTGCCAGCAGCTTAGTCAGGGATAGCTATGGCTACACCTTC.

Many counts were recorded for this clonotype. This chain connects TRBV4-1 to TRBJ2-1; D remains unclear. Germline assignment: CDR1 MGHRA and CDR2 YSYEKL. CDR3 size: 15 residues. The germline V and J ends were trimmed by 4 bases and 2 bases, with 12 bases remaining between them. The CDR3 coding sequence is TGCGCCAGCAGCCCCCGGGCAGAAGCCTACAATGAGCAGTTCTTC. This codes for CASSPRAEAYNEQFF.

For this clonotype: This clone may be a read error of a much larger clone one base away. This rearrangement joins TRBV6-2 or TRBV6-3 to TRBJ2-5; D is possibly TRBD1 (6 bases). Germline CDR1 and CDR2: MNHEY and SVGEGT. The CDR3 is 14 residues long. The V gene lost 5 bases and the J gene lost 5 bases, with 15 bases spanning the gap. The CDR3 sequence: CASSGPTGWETQYF. The CDR3 DNA reads as TGTGCCAGCAGTGGACCTACAGGGTGGGAGACCCAGTACTTC.

The rearrangement uses TRBV30 and TRBJ1-2; D remains unclear. Trimming left V 1 base short and J 8 bases short, with 8 bases between. The germline gives CDR1 GTSNPN, CDR2 SVGIG (reference sequence). The CDR3 contains 11 residues. CDR3: CAWSESGGYTF. The CDR3 nucleotides are TGTGCCTGGAGTGAATCGGGCGGCTACACCTTC.

This sequence joins TRBV20-1 and TRBJ2-7; D is uncertain. V was clipped by 0 bases and J by 4 bases, with 4 bases between them. Germline V gene data show CDR1 as DFQATT and CDR2 as SNEGSKA (reference sequence). This CDR3 contains 11 residues. The CDR3 spells CSAREKYEQYF. The CDR3 coding sequence is TGCAGTGCTAGAGAGAAGTACGAGCAGTACTTC.

The rearrangement uses TRBV20-1 and TRBJ2-1; D uncertain. The length of the CDR3 is 14 residues. Germline assignment: CDR1 DFQATT and CDR2 SNEGSKA (reference sequence). V was cut by 0 bases and J by 12 bases, with 18 bases left in between. The CDR3 spells CSAREVDVSMTQFF. The DNA for the CDR3 is TGCAGTGCTAGAGAGGTGGACGTTTCAATGACGCAGTTCTTC.

This clonotype was detected many times. The chain carries TRBV12-3 or TRBV12-4 and TRBJ1-1, with D possibly being TRBD1 (5 bases). Trimming stripped 1 base from V and 5 bases from J, with 14 bases between. This CDR3 has 15 amino acids. The CDR3 loop reads CASSLVPGIGTEAFF. The DNA of the CDR3 is TGTGCCAGCAGTTTAGTTCCAGGGATAGGAACTGAAGCTTTCTTT.

This chain joins TRBV15 and TRBJ2-5; 8 bases fit TRBD2. Trimming cost V 4 bases and J 5 bases; bases outside gene matches: 12. The length of the CDR3 is 16 residues. Germline V gene data show CDR1 as LNHNV and CDR2 as YYDKDF (reference sequence). CDR3 bases: TGTGCCACCAGCACAGCCCCCGGGACTAGAAGGGAGACCCAGTACTTC. It encodes CATSTAPGTRRETQYF.

This chain links TRBV19 with TRBJ2-5; D might be TRBD2 (6 bases). V gave up 3 bases and J gave up 2 bases, with 13 bases separating them. The CDR3 consists of 15 residues. Germline CDR1 reads LNHDA; CDR2 reads SQIVND (reference sequence). The CDR3 spells CASSISEGLQETQYF. The CDR3 DNA sequence: TGTGCCAGTAGTATTAGCGAAGGACTACAAGAGACCCAGTACTTC.

This clonotype was detected many times. This sequence joins TRBV7-2 and TRBJ1-5; D is undetermined. Trimming pared 5 bases from V and 0 bases from J, leaving 11 bases between. The CDR3 totals 15 residues. Germline values: CDR1 SGHTA, CDR2 FQGNSA. The CDR3 loop is CASSKDLYSNQPQHF. CDR3 DNA sequence: TGTGCCAGCAGCAAAGACCTATATAGCAATCAGCCCCAGCATTTT.